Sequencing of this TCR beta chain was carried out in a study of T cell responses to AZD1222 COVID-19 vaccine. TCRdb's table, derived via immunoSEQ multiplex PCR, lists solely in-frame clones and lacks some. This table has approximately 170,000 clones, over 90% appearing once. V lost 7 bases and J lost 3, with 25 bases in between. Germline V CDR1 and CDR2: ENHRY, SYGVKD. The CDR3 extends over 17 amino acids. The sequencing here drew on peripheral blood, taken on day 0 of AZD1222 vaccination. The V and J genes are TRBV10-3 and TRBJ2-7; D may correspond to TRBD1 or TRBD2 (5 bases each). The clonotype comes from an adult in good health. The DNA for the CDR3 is TGTGCCATCACCAAGGACGTCGGGGCCCCTCCTCTCTACGAGCAGTACTTC. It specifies CAITKDVGAPPLYEQYF.